These T cell receptor beta chains were read from a single sample in a study of control samples from healthy donors and cancer patients. The assay was immunoSEQ multiplex PCR, and TCRdb's table has in-frame clones only and misses some. The sample records approximately 14,000 clones, about 80% being singletons. The specimen sequenced was formalin-fixed, paraffin-embedded tissue. These receptors all come from a female donor with lung cancer. CDR3s include the opening cysteine and the closing phenylalanine or tryptophan. The D gene is left open where the match is weak. Size is omitted from some rows. Given values are once, few, many or a class for expanded clones.

>NA|TRBJ2-7|15|TRBV10-3|once
CAISESEDTSYEQYF
TGTGCCATCAGTGAGTCTGAGGACACCTCCTACGAGCAGTACTTC
>TRBD1|TRBJ1-2|14|TRBV5-1|few
CASSLWGTGEGYTF
TGCGCCAGCAGCTTGTGGGGGACAGGGGAAGGCTACACCTTC
>TRBD1|TRBJ1-2|14|TRBV6-2/TRBV6-3|once
CASSYQQGARGYTF
TGTGCCAGCAGTTACCAACAGGGGGCGCGTGGCTACACCTTC
>TRBD1|TRBJ1-4|17|TRBV4-3|NA
CASSQERGTAFDEKLFF
TGCGCCAGCAGCCAAGAAAGGGGGACAGCGTTTGATGAAAAACTGTTTTTT
>NA|TRBJ1-1|12|TRBV6-5|few
CASSWVLTEAFF
TGTGCCAGCAGTTGGGTGCTCACTGAAGCTTTCTTT
>NA|TRBJ2-7|15|TRBV6-2/TRBV6-3|NA
CASSMRGPPSYEQYF
TGTGCCAGCAGTATGAGGGGCCCCCCTTCCTACGAGCAGTACTTC
>TRBD2|TRBJ2-5|16|TRBV9|NA
CASSVGGGDWRETQYF
TGTGCCAGCAGCGTAGGTGGGGGGGACTGGCGGGAGACCCAGTACTTC
>NA|TRBJ2-2|13|TRBV6-5|NA
CASRDQHTGELFF
TGTGCCAGCAGAGACCAGCACACCGGGGAGCTGTTTTTT
>NA|TRBJ1-2|16|TRBV27|NA
CASSSTHRVQGRGYTF
TGTGCCAGCAGTTCAACCCACAGGGTACAGGGACGCGGCTACACCTTC
>NA|TRBJ1-2|13|TRBV7-2|NA
CASSLRANYGYTF
TGTGCCAGCAGCTTACGGGCTAACTATGGCTACACCTTC